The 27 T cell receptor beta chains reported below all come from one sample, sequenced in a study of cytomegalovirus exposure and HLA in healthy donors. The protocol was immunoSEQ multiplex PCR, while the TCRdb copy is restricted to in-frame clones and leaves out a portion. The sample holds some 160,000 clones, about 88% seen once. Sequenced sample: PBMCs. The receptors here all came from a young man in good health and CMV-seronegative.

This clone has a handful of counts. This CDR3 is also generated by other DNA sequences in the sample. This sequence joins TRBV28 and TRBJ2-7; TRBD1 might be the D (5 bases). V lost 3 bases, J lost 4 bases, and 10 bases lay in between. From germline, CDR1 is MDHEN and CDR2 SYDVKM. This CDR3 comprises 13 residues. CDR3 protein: CASSLAGSYEQYF. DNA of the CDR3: TGTGCCAGCAGTTTGGCAGGGTCTTACGAGCAGTACTTC. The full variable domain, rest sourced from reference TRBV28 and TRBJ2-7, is DVKVTQSSRYLVKRTGEKVFLECVQDMDHENMFWYRQDPGLGLRLIYFSYDVKMKEKGDIPEGYSVSREKKERFSLILESASTNQTSMYLCASSLAGSYEQYFGPGTRLTVT.

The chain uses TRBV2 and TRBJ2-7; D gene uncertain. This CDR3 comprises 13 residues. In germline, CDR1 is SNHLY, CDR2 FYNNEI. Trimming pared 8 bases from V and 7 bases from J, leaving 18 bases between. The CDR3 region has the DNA TGTGCCAGCGGATGGTTGGAGTCCTGGGAGCAGTACGTC. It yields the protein CASGWLESWEQYV.

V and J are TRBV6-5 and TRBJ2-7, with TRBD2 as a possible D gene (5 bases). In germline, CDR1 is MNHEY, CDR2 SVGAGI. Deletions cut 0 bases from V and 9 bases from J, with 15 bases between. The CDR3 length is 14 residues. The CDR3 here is CASSYSKMEAGQYF. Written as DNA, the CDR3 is TGTGCCAGCAGTTACTCGAAAATGGAGGCCGGGCAGTACTTC.

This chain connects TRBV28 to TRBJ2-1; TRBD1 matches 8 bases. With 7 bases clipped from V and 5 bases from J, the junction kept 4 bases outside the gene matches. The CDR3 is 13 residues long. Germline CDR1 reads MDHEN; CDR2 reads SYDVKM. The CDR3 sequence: CASTSDRDNEQFF. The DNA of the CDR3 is TGTGCCAGCACCTCGGACAGGGACAATGAGCAGTTCTTC.

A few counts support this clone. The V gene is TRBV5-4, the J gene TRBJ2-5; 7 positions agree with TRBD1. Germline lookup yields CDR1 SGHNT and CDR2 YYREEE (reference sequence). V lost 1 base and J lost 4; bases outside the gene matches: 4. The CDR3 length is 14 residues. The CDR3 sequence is CASSLSWDRETQYF. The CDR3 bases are TGTGCCAGCAGCTTGAGCTGGGACAGAGAGACCCAGTACTTC.

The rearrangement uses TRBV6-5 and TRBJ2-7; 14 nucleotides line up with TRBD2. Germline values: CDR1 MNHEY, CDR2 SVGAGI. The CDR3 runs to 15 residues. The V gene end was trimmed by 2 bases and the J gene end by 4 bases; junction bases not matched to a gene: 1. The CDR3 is CASSYGTSGSYEQYF. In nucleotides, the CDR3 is TGTGCCAGCAGTTACGGGACTAGCGGGAGTTACGAGCAGTACTTC.

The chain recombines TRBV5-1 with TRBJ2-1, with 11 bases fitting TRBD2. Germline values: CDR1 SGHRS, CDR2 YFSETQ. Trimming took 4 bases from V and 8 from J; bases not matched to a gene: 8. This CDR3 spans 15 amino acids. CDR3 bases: TGCGCCAGCAGCACGGCACTAGCGGGAGTGTATGAGCAGTTCTTC. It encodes CASSTALAGVYEQFF.

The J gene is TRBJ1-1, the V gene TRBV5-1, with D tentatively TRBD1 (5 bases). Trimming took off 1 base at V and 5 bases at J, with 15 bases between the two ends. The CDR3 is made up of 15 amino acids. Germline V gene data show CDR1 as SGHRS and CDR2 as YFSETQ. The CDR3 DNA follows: TGCGCCAGCAGCTTGTATGCGCAGGGTAAAACTGAAGCTTTCTTT. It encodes CASSLYAQGKTEAFF.

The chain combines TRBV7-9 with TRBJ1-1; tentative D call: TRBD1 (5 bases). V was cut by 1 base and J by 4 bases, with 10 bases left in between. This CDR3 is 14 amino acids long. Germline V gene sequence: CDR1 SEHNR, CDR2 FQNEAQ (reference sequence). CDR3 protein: CASSLGQLGTEAFF. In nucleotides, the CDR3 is TGTGCCAGCAGCTTAGGACAGTTGGGCACTGAAGCTTTCTTT. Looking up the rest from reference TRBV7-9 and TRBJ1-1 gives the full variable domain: DTGVSQNPRHKITKRGQNVTFRCDPISEHNRLYWYRQTLGQGPEFLTYFQNEAQLEKSRLLSDRFSAERPKGSFSTLEIQRTEQGDSAMYLCASSLGQLGTEAFFGQGTRLTVV.

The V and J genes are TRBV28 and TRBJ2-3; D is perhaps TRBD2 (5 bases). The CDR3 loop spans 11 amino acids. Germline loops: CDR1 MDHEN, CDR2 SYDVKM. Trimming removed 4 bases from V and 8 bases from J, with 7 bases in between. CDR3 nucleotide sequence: TGTGCCAGCAGTTATGGAGGTACGCAGTATTTT. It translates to CASSYGGTQYF.

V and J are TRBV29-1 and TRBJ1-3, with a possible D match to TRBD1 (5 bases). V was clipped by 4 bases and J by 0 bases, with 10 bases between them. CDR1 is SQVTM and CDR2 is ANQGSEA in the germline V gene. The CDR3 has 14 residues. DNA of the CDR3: TGCAGCGTTGGGGACGGGAGCTCTGGAAACACCATATATTTT. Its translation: CSVGDGSSGNTIYF.

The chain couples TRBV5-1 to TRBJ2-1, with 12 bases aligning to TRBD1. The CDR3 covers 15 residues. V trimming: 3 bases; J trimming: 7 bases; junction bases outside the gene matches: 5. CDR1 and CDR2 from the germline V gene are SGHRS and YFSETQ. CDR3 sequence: CASSSGTGGPNEQFF. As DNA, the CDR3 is TGCGCCAGCAGCTCCGGGACAGGGGGCCCAAATGAGCAGTTCTTC.

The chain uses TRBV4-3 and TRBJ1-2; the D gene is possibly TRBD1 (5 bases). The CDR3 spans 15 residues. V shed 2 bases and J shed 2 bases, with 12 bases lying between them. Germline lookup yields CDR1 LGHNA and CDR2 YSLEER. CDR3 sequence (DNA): TGCGCCAGCAGCCAACTGGGGGGTGGAAACTATGGCTACACCTTC. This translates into CASSQLGGGNYGYTF.

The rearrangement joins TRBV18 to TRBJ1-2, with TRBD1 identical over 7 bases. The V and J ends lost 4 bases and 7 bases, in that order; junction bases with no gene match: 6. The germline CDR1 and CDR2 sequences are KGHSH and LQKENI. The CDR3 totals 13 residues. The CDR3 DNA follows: TGTGCCAGCTCACTACAGGGGTCTGGTGGCTACACCTTC. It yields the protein CASSLQGSGGYTF. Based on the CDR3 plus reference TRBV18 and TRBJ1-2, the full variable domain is NAGVMQNPRHLVRRRGQEARLRCSPMKGHSHVYWYRQLPEEGLKFMVYLQKENIIDESGMPKERFSAEFPKEGPSILRIQQVVRGDSAAYFCASSLQGSGGYTFGSGTRLTVV.

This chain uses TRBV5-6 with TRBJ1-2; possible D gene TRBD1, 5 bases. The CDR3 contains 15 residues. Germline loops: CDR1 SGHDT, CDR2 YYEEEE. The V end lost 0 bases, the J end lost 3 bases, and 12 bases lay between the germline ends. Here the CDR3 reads CASSLGQGTYYGYTF. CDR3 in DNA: TGTGCCAGCAGCTTGGGGCAGGGAACTTACTATGGCTACACCTTC.

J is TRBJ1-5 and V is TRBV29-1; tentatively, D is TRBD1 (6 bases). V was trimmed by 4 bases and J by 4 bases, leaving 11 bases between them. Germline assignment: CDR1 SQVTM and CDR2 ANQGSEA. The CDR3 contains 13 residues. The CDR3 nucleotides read TGCAGCGTTGGACAGGTCCAAAATCAGCCCCAGCATTTT. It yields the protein CSVGQVQNQPQHF.

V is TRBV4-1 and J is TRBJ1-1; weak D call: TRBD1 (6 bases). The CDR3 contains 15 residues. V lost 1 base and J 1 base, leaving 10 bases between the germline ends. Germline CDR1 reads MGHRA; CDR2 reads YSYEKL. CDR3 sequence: CASSQVPTGNTEAFF. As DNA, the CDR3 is TGCGCCAGCAGCCAAGTACCGACAGGGAACACTGAAGCTTTCTTT.

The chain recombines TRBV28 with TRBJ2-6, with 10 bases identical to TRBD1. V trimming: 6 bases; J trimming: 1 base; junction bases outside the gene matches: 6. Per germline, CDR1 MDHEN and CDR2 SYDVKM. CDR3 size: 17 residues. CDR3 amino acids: CASRGDRGDSGANVLTF. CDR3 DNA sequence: TGTGCCAGCAGGGGGGACAGGGGAGATTCTGGGGCCAACGTCCTGACTTTC.

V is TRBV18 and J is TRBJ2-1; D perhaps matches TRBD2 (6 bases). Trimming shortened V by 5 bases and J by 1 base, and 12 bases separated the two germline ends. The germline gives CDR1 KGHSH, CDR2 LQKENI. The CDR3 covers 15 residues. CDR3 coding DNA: TGTGCCAGCTCATTGGGACTCGCTTCCTACAATGAGCAGTTCTTC. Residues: CASSLGLASYNEQFF.

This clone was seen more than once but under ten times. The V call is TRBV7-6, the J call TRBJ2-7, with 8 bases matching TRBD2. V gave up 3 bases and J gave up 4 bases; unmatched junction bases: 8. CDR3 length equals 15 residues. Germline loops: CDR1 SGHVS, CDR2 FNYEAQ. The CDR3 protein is CASSLSAGGSYEQYF. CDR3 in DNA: TGTGCCAGCAGCTTGTCGGCGGGAGGTTCGTACGAGCAGTACTTC.

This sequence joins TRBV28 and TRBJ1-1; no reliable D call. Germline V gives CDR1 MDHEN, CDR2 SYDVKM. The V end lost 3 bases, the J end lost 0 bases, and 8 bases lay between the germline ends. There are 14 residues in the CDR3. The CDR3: CASSFPGMNTEAFF. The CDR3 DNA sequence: TGTGCCAGCAGTTTCCCAGGCATGAACACTGAAGCTTTCTTT.

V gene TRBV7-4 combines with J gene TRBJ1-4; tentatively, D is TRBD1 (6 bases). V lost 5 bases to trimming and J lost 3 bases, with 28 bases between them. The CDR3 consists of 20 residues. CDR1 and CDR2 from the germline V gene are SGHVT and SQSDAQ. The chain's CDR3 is CASSAVGAGEGPWANEKLFF. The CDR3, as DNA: TGTGCCAGCAGCGCCGTTGGGGCAGGGGAAGGTCCTTGGGCTAATGAAAAACTGTTTTTT.

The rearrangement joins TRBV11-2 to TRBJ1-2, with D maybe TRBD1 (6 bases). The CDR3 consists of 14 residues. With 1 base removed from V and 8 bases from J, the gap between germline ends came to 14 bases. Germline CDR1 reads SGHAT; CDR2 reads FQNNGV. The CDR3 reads CASSLVQGIYGYTF. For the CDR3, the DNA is TGTGCCAGCAGCTTAGTTCAGGGGATCTACGGCTACACCTTC.

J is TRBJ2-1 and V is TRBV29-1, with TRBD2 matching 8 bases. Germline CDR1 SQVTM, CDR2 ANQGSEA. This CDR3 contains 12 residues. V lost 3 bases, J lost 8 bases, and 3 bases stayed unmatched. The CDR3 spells CSVDPGGDEQFF. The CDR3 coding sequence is TGCAGCGTTGATCCGGGGGGGGATGAGCAGTTCTTC.

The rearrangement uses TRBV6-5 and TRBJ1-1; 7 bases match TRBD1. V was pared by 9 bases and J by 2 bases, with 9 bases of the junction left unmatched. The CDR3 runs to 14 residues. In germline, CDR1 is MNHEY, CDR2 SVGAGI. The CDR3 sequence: CASRGQASNTEAFF. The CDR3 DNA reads TGTGCCAGTCGAGGACAGGCGAGTAACACTGAAGCTTTCTTT.

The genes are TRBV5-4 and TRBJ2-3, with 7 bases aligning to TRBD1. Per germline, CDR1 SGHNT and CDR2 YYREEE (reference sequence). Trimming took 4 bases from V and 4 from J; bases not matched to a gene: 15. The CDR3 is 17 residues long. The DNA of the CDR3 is TGTGCCAGCAGCGAGATAAACAGGGGTTTGTTGTCAGATACGCAGTATTTT. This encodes CASSEINRGLLSDTQYF.

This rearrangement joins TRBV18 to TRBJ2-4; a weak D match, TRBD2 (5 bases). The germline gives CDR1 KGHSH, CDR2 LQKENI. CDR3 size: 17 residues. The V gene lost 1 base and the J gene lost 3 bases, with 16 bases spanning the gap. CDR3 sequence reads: CASSPRAPGGDKNIQYF. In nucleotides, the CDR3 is TGTGCCAGCTCACCACGGGCCCCCGGAGGAGACAAAAACATTCAGTACTTC.